This TCR beta chain originates from a study of post-analysis software for immune sequencing data. In this sample, this clonotype turned up a few times. Its antigen is undetermined. This CDR3 has 15 amino acids. CDR1 and CDR2 (germline): SGHRS, YFSETQ. Trimming removed 3 bases from V and 0 bases from J, with 9 bases in between. Notes on the study in general: Diversity measured as normalized Chao1 was significantly lower in multiple sclerosis patients than in controls. Among 5 or 6 TRBV segments more frequent in patients than controls were TRBV5-6, TRBV5-1 and TRBV20-1.

Sequencing libraries made from TCR beta cDNA carried unique molecular identifiers. In TCRdb, the PCR reads were re-called with MiXCR into one record per CDR3 protein. The sample holds about 760,000 distinct CDR3 sequences, 25% to 30% seen once. Sequenced sample: blood. The rearrangement links TRBV5-1 to TRBJ2-2; D not resolved. The TCR was taken from a girl between 5 and 17 years old with multiple sclerosis. The CDR3 is CASSWFQANTGELFF. CDR3 nucleotide sequence: TGCGCCAGCAGCTGGTTCCAGGCGAACACCGGGGAGCTGTTTTTT.